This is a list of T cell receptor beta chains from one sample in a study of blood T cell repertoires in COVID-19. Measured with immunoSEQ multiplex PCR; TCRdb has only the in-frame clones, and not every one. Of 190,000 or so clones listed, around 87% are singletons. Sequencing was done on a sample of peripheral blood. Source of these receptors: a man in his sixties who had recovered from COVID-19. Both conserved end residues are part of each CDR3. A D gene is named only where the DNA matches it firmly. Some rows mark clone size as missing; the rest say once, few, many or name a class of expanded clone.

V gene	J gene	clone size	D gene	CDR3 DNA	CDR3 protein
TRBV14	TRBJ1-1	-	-	TGTGCCAGCAGCCTTCGGGGGTCGAACACTGAAGCTTTCTTT	CASSLRGSNTEAFF
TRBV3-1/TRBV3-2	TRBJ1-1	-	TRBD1	TGTGCCAGCAGCCGTAAGGGACAGGGGGCTGGCACTGAAGCTTTCTTT	CASSRKGQGAGTEAFF
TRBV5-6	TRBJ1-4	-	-	TGTGCCAGCAGCCCGGGTTGGTGGGACATAAATGAAAAACTGTTTTTT	CASSPGWWDINEKLFF
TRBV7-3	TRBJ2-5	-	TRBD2	TGTGCCAGCAGCCCCCGGGGTAGCGGGAGTGAGACCCAGTACTTC	CASSPRGSGSETQYF
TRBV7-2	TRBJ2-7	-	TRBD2	TGTGCCAGCAGCCACGGCGCGGGAGATGGCTACGAGCAGTACTTC	CASSHGAGDGYEQYF
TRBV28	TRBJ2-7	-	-	TGTGCCAGCAGTTTAGAGGCAGAATCTAAATACGAGCAGTACTTC	CASSLEAESKYEQYF
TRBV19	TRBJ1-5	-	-	TGTGCCAGTAGCCCACGGGGTTCGGAGTATCAGCCCCAGCATTTT	CASSPRGSEYQPQHF
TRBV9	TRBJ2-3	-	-	TGTGCCAGCAGCGGGCTAGAGGTGAGCACAGATACGCAGTATTTT	CASSGLEVSTDTQYF
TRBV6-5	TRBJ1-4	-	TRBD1	TGTGCCAGCAGGAGGACAGGGAAAGAGGAAAAACTGTTTTTT	CASRRTGKEEKLFF
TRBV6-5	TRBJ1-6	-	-	TGTGCCAGCAGTTCCGGGGGGGCCCGGGGAGACCGGCTCCACTTT	CASSSGGARGDRLHF
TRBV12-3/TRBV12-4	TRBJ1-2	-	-	TGTGCCAGCAGTTCAGGGGAGCACTATGGCTACACCTTC	CASSSGEHYGYTF
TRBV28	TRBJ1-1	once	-	TGTGCCAGCAGTTTACAGGGGTCCCTGAACACTGAAGCTTTCTTT	CASSLQGSLNTEAFF
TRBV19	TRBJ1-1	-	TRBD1	TGTGCCAGTAGTATACGTCGGTACAGGGGGCAGGGCACTGAAGCTTTCTTT	CASSIRRYRGQGTEAFF
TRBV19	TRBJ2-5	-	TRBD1	TGTGCCAGTAGTATTCAGGGGGCGAACCAAGAGACCCAGTACTTC	CASSIQGANQETQYF
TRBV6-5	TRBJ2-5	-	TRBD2	TGTGCCAGCATCCGGGGGGACGTCGACACCCAGTACTTC	CASIRGDVDTQYF
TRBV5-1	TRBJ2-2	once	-	TGCGCCAGCAGCTTAGGGAGTGGCCTCCCCGGCGGGGAGCTGTTTTTT	CASSLGSGLPGGELFF
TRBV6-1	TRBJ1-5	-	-	TGTGCCAGCAGTGAAAGTATGACACCCCTCATTCAGCCCCAGCATTTT	CASSESMTPLIQPQHF
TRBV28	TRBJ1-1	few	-	TGTGCCAGCAGACCCCACGGGGGAGGGAGGACTGAAGCTTTCTTT	CASRPHGGGRTEAFF
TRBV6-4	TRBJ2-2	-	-	TGTGCCAGCAGTGCCCTGGCCGGGACAACGAACACCGGGGAGCTGTTTTTT	CASSALAGTTNTGELFF
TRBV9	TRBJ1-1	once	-	TGTGCCAGCAGCTTCCTCAGGGTGGACACTGAAGCTTTCTTT	CASSFLRVDTEAFF
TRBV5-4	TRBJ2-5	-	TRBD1	TGTGCCAGCAGCCCCGGACAGGGGCGAGAGACCCAGTACTTC	CASSPGQGRETQYF
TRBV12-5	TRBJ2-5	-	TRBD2	TGTGCTAGTGGATCCTTCCTAGCGGGAGAGACCCAGTACTTC	CASGSFLAGETQYF
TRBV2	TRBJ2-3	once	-	TGTGCCGGAGAGTGGGCGGGGGACACAGGTACGCAGTATTTT	CAGEWAGDTGTQYF
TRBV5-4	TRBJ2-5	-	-	TGTGCCAGCAGCCTCCGGGACACCGAAGAGACCCAGTACTTC	CASSLRDTEETQYF
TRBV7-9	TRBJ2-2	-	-	TGTGCCAGCAGCCGGGGGAACACCGGGGAGCTGTTTTTT	CASSRGNTGELFF
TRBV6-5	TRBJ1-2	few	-	TGTGCCAGCAGCGGCGGTGCTCGGGGAGGCTACACCTTC	CASSGGARGGYTF
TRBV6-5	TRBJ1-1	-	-	TGTGCCAGCACCCGGCCGGGGGGAGAGGCAGCTTTCTTT	CASTRPGGEAAFF
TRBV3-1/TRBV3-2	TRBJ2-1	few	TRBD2	TGTGCCAGCTCCCCTAGCGGGATTTACAATGAGCAGTTCTTC	CASSPSGIYNEQFF
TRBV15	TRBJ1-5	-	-	TGTGCCACCAGCAGTCCTGGGCGGGGATTCAATCAGCCCCAGCATTTT	CATSSPGRGFNQPQHF
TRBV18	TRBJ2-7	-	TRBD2	TGTGCCAGCTCCGGGACTAGCGGATCCTACGAGCAGTACTTC	CASSGTSGSYEQYF
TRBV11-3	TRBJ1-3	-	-	TGTGCCAGCAGCTTAGGAGGGACTGGAAACACCATATATTTT	CASSLGGTGNTIYF
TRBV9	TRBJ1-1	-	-	TGTGCCAGCAGCGTAGCTTCATCCCTTGGACAGACGAACACTGAAGCTTTCTTT	CASSVASSLGQTNTEAFF
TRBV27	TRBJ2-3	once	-	TGTGCCAGCAGTTTCGGCCCAGTTCCGGGAGATACGCAGTATTTT	CASSFGPVPGDTQYF
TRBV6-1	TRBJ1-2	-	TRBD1	TGTGCCAGCAGTGAAGCGCGTATACCGGGACAGGGAATCGGGGGCTACACCTTC	CASSEARIPGQGIGGYTF
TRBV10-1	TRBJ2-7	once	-	TGCGCCAGCGGGGAGAACCCCCACGAGCAGTACTTC	CASGENPHEQYF
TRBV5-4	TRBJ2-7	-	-	TGTGCCAGCAGCCCCCCCCAACAGAGAGCTTACGAGCAGTACTTC	CASSPPQQRAYEQYF
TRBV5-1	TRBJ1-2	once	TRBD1	TGCGCCAGCAGCTGGGGACAGCTGATGACTAACTATGGCTACACCTTC	CASSWGQLMTNYGYTF
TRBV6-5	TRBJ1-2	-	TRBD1	TGTGCCAGCAGTTCGCCGGGACAGGGGGCCGACGGCTACACCTTC	CASSSPGQGADGYTF
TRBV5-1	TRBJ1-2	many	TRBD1	TGCGCCAGCAGCTTGTCGGCAGGGGGATATGGCTACACCTTC	CASSLSAGGYGYTF
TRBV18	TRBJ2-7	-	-	TGTGCCAGCTCCCCAAAGGCCGCAGGAGGTGGCTACGAGCAGTACTTC	CASSPKAAGGGYEQYF
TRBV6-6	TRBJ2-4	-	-	TGTGCCAGCAGTTACGCCGGGGACAAAAACATTCAGTACTTC	CASSYAGDKNIQYF
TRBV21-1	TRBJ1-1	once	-	TGTGCCCGAACCCAAATCAGTGTATTAATCACTGAAGCTTTCTTT	CARTQISVLITEAFF
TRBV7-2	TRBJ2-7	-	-	TGTGCCAGCAGTCCCCCGGTTAGCGAGCAGTACTTC	CASSPPVSEQYF
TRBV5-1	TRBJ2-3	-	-	TGCGCCAGCAGCTTGGAGGTCAGGCAAGCAGATACGCAGTATTTT	CASSLEVRQADTQYF
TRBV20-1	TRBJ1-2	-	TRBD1	TGCAGTGCTAGTTCGACAGGGGTCTATGGCTACACCTTC	CSASSTGVYGYTF
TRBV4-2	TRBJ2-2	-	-	TGTGCCAGCAGCCACGCCCGACTGATGTCCGCGGAGCTGTTTTTT	CASSHARLMSAELFF
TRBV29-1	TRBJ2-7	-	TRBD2	TGCAGCGCAGGCGGGGGGCCCTACGAGCAGTACTTC	CSAGGGPYEQYF
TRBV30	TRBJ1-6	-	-	TGTGCCTGGAGTAACAGAAATTCACCCCTCCACTTT	CAWSNRNSPLHF
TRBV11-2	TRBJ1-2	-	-	TGTGCCAGCAGCTTCGCCGGGACTCATACTGGCTACACCTTC	CASSFAGTHTGYTF
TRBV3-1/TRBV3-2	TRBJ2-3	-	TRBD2	TGTGCCAGCAGCCAAGATAGACCCCTAGGAGCGGGAGAGACAGATACGCAGTATTTT	CASSQDRPLGAGETDTQYF
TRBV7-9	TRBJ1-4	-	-	TGTGCCAGCAGCCCAACGGGGGGGAGTAATGAAAAACTGTTTTTT	CASSPTGGSNEKLFF
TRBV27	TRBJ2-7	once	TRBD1	TGTGCCAGCAGTTCCCCGGGACAGGCTACAGACGAGCAGTACTTC	CASSSPGQATDEQYF
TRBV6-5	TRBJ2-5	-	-	TGTGCCAGTCCCGCGAGGGACTACCAAGAGACCCAGTACTTC	CASPARDYQETQYF
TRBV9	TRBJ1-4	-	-	TGTGCCAGCAGCCCGAATCGGGTCAATGAAAAACTGTTTTTT	CASSPNRVNEKLFF